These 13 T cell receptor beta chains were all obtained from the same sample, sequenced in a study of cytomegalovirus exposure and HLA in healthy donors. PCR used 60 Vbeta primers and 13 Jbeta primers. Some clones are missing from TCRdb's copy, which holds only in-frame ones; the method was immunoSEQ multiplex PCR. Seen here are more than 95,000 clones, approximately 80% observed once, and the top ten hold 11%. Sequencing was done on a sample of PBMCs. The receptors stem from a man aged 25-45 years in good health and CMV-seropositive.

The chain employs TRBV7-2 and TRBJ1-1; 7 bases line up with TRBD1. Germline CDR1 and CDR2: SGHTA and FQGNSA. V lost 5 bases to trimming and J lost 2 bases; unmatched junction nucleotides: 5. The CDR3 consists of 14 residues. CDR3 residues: CASSMHRGNTEAFF. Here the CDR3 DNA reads TGTGCCAGCAGCATGCACAGGGGTAACACTGAAGCTTTCTTT. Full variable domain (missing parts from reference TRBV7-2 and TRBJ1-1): GAGVSQSPSNKVTEKGKDVELRCDPISGHTALYWYRQSLGQGLEFLIYFQGNSAPDKSGLPSDRFSAERTGGSVSTLTIQRTQQEDSAVYLCASSMHRGNTEAFFGQGTRLTVV.

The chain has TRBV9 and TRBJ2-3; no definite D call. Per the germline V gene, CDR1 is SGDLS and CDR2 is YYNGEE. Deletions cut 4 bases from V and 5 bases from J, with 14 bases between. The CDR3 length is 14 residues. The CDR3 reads CASSFSVVVDTQYF. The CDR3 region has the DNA TGTGCCAGCAGCTTCTCGGTGGTGGTAGATACGCAGTATTTT.

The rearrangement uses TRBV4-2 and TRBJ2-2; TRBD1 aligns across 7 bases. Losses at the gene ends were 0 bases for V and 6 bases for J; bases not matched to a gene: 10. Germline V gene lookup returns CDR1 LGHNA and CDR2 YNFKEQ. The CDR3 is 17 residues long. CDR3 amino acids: CASSQELVGTDSGELFF. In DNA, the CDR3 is TGTGCCAGCAGCCAAGAACTGGTTGGGACAGATTCCGGGGAGCTGTTTTTT.

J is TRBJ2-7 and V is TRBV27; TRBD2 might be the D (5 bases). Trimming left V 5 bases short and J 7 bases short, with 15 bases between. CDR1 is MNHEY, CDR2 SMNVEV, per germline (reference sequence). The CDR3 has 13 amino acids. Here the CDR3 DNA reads TGTGCCAGCAGTCTTCCAGATCGAGGGGAGCAGTACTTC. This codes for CASSLPDRGEQYF.

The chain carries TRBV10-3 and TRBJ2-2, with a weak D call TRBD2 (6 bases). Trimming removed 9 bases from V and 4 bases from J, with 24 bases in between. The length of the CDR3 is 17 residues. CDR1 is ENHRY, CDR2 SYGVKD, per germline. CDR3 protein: CAMGGDGSILSTGELFF. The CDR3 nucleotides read TGTGCCATGGGGGGAGACGGTAGCATACTTTCCACCGGGGAGCTGTTTTTT.

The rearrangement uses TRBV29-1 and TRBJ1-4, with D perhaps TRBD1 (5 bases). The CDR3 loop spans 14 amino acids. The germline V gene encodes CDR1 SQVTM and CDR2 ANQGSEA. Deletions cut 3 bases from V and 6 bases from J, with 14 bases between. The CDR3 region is CSVDKGEGDEKLFF. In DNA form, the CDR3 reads TGCAGCGTTGACAAAGGGGAGGGTGATGAAAAACTGTTTTTT.

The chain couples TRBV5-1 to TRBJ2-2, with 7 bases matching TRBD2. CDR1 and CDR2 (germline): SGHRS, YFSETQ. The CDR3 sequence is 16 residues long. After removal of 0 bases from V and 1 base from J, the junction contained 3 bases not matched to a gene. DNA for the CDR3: TGCGCCAGCAGCTTGGGCGGCGGGGGGAACACCGGGGAGCTGTTTTTT. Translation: CASSLGGGGNTGELFF.

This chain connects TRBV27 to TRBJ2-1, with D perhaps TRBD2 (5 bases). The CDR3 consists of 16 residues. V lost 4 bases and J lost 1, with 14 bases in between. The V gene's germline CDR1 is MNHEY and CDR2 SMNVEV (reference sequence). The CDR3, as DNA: TGTGCCAGCAGTTCCGGAATCGGAGGTTCCTACAATGAGCAGTTCTTC. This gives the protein CASSSGIGGSYNEQFF.

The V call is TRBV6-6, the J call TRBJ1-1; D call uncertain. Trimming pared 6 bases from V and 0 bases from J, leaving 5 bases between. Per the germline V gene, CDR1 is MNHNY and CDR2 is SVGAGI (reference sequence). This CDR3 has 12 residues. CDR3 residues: CASRTLNTEAFF. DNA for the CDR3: TGTGCCAGCAGGACACTGAACACTGAAGCTTTCTTT.

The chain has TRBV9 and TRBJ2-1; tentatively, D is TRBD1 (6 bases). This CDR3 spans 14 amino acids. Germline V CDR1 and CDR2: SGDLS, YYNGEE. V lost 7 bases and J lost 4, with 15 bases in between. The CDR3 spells CASAILDSYNEQFF. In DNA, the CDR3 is TGTGCCAGCGCAATACTGGACAGTTACAATGAGCAGTTCTTC. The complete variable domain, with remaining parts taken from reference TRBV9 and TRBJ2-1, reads DSGVTQTPKHLITATGQRVTLRCSPRSGDLSVYWYQQSLDQGLQFLIQYYNGEERAKGNILERFSAQQFPDLHSELNLSSLELGDSALYFCASAILDSYNEQFFGPGTRLTVL.

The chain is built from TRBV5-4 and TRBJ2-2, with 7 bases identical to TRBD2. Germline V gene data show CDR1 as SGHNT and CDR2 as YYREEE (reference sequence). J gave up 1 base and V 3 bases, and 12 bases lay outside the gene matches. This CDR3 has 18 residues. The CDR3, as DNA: TGTGCCAGCAGCTCGCCGGGAGGTAACAGGAGGAACACCGGGGAGCTGTTTTTT. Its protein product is CASSSPGGNRRNTGELFF.

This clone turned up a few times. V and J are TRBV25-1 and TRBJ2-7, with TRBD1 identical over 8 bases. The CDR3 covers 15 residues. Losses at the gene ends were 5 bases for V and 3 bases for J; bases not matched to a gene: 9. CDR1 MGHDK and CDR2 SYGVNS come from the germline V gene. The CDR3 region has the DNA TGTGCCAGCAGTAGCGACAGGGGTTTTCGCTACGAGCAGTACTTC. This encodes CASSSDRGFRYEQYF.

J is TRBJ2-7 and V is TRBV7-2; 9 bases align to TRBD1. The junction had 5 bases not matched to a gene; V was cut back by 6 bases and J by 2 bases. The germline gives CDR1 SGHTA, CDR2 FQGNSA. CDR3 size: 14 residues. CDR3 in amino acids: CASRWGQGPYEQYF. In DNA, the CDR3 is TGTGCCAGCAGATGGGGACAGGGTCCCTACGAGCAGTACTTC.